This T cell receptor (beta chain) was retrieved from a study of Graves' ophthalmopathy and Graves' hyperthyroidism. Study-wide context: The collection of peripheral blood took place at initial diagnosis, before any treatment.

With respect to this clonotype: Its target is not known.

General observations from the study: In predicting ophthalmopathy progression, the model reached roughly 71% sensitivity and around 72% specificity. Detected in blood as well were most expanded thyroid clonotypes with frequency above 0.001. An 81.08% specificity and 87.88% sensitivity were achieved by a 13-signature model that separated ophthalmopathy from stable hyperthyroidism.

With 1 base clipped from V and 7 bases from J, the junction kept 8 bases outside the gene matches. This CDR3 has 15 amino acids. Amplifying from RNA transcripts, the study obtained TCR beta CDR3 regions. Investigators did first-round RT-PCR with HTBI primers, then second-round multiplex PCR. TCRdb analysed the multiplex PCR reads with MiXCR anew, one entry per CDR3 protein. The sample yields approximately 640,000 distinct CDR3 sequences, more than 40% seen once. Specimen: peripheral blood. This sequence joins TRBV12-3 or TRBV12-4 and TRBJ1-2; 8 bases are a match to TRBD1. The origin of this receptor is an adult man with Graves' ophthalmopathy. The CDR3 DNA reads TGTGCCAGCAGTTTAGAGACAGGGGAGGTGGGTGGCTACACCTTC. Translation: CASSLETGEVGGYTF.